Described below is a single TCR beta chain sequence and its context. Only in-frame clones appear in the TCRdb table, and some are missing; sequencing was by immunoSEQ multiplex PCR. In the table there are 14,000 or so clones, around 70% of which are singletons. Trimming removed 2 bases at V and 2 bases at J, with 7 bases between. The CDR3 spans 14 residues. Germline CDR1 KGHSH, CDR2 LQKENI. Indicated time point: after neoadjuvant nivolumab, at surgical resection. Stage II-IVA oral cavity squamous cell carcinoma was new and untreated by systemic or radiation therapy. The data were taken from a study of neoadjuvant anti-PD-1 for oral cavity cancer.

The clonotype originates from a person between 40 and 80 years old with oral cavity squamous cell carcinoma. The rearrangement joins TRBV18 to TRBJ1-5; unclear D gene. Sequencing used PBMCs, obtained after nivolumab (anti-PD-1) treatment. CDR3 residues: CASSPGVGNQPQHF. Here the CDR3 DNA reads TGTGCCAGCTCACCAGGGGTGGGCAATCAGCCCCAGCATTTT.